One sample yielded the 24 T cell receptor beta chains listed below, sequenced in a study of cytotoxic CD8 clonotypes in ibrutinib-treated CLL. Using immunoSEQ multiplex PCR, the repertoire was profiled, and TCRdb retains in-frame clones only, with some absent. The data contain roughly 200,000 clones, 70% of them singletons. The specimen was PBMCs, collected after 12 months of ibrutinib treatment. The receptors were gathered from a human donor with chronic lymphocytic leukemia.

This rearrangement joins TRBV2 to TRBJ2-5; a possible D gene is TRBD1 (6 bases). Trimming shortened V by 2 bases and J by 6 bases, and 10 bases separated the two germline ends. The germline V gene has CDR1 SNHLY and CDR2 FYNNEI. This CDR3 region has 13 residues. The CDR3 DNA follows: TGTGCCAGCAGTGAAACAGGGACGAAGACCCAGTACTTC. This encodes CASSETGTKTQYF.

This sequence joins TRBV7-9 and TRBJ2-1, with TRBD2 identical over 13 bases. This CDR3 is 15 amino acids long. Germline V lookup: CDR1 SEHNR, CDR2 FQNEAQ (reference sequence). V dropped 1 base and J dropped 10; count of bases not matched to a gene: 4. The CDR3 DNA reads TGTGCCAGCAGCTTAGACGTGGGACTAGCGGGGGAGCAGTTCTTC. It translates to CASSLDVGLAGEQFF.

This chain joins TRBV19 and TRBJ2-2; weak D call: TRBD2 (6 bases). The CDR3 spans 16 residues. In germline, CDR1 is LNHDA, CDR2 SQIVND (reference sequence). The V end was cut by 7 bases, the J end by 1 base, with 16 bases between. The CDR3 region has the DNA TGTGCCAGTACCTTTACGATGGGGGGGAACACCGGGGAGCTGTTTTTT. Protein sequence: CASTFTMGGNTGELFF.

This sequence joins TRBV19 and TRBJ2-1; the match to TRBD1 covers 9 bases. V lost 7 bases and J lost 4; bases outside the gene matches: 8. Germline assignment: CDR1 LNHDA and CDR2 SQIVND (reference sequence). This CDR3 has 15 residues. CDR3 protein: CASTPRGQGYNEQFF. CDR3 DNA: TGTGCCAGTACCCCTAGGGGACAGGGTTACAATGAGCAGTTCTTC.

V is TRBV5-1 and J is TRBJ1-4; TRBD1 might be the D (5 bases). Trimming pared 7 bases from V and 2 bases from J, leaving 9 bases between. Germline loops: CDR1 SGHRS, CDR2 YFSETQ. This CDR3 has 13 residues. CDR3 sequence: CASQGQTNEKLFF. The CDR3 nucleotides are TGCGCCAGCCAGGGTCAGACTAATGAAAAACTGTTTTTT.

The rearrangement joins TRBV9 to TRBJ1-5; no firm D call. The V end was cut by 4 bases, the J end by 5 bases, with 16 bases between. Germline V gene data show CDR1 as SGDLS and CDR2 as YYNGEE. The CDR3 sequence is 15 residues long. The CDR3 spells CASSPSPQKDQPQHF. DNA of the CDR3: TGTGCCAGCAGCCCCTCCCCGCAGAAGGATCAGCCCCAGCATTTT. Supplemented by reference TRBV9 and TRBJ1-5, the full variable domain reads DSGVTQTPKHLITATGQRVTLRCSPRSGDLSVYWYQQSLDQGLQFLIQYYNGEERAKGNILERFSAQQFPDLHSELNLSSLELGDSALYFCASSPSPQKDQPQHFGDGTRLSIL.

The V and J genes are TRBV7-2 and TRBJ2-1; 8 positions agree with TRBD2. Germline CDR1 is SGHTA and CDR2 is FQGNSA. The trim removed 1 base at V and 1 base at J, leaving 9 bases unmatched. The CDR3 loop spans 18 amino acids. DNA of the CDR3: TGTGCCAGCAGCTTAGTACTCGGGAGGGATAGGTCCTACAATGAGCAGTTCTTC. This encodes CASSLVLGRDRSYNEQFF.

The chain links TRBV7-9 to TRBJ1-4; 7 nucleotides match TRBD1. Germline V gives CDR1 SEHNR, CDR2 FQNEAQ (reference sequence). V lost 5 bases, J lost 8 bases, and 14 bases stayed unmatched. CDR3 length equals 16 residues. CDR3 in DNA: TGTGCCAGCAGCCCGACAGGGCCAATATACGGAGAAAAACTGTTTTTT. It codes for CASSPTGPIYGEKLFF.

This clone qualifies as medium-sized. The chain carries TRBV7-2 and TRBJ1-2; tentatively, D is TRBD1 (6 bases). CDR3 length: 12 residues. Germline-derived CDR1 and CDR2 are SGHTA and FQGNSA. Trimming cost V 5 bases and J 6 bases, with 10 bases left between them. As DNA, the CDR3 is TGTGCCAGCAGCCCCGGGACACATGGCTACACCTTC. Translation gives CASSPGTHGYTF.

The rearrangement links TRBV5-1 to TRBJ1-1; D unclear. In germline, CDR1 is SGHRS, CDR2 YFSETQ. The CDR3 runs 15 residues. V shed 4 bases and J shed 1 base, with 14 bases lying between them. The CDR3 DNA reads as TGCGCCAGCAGCACCCTGAGGGCGCCGAACACTGAAGCTTTCTTT. It is translated as CASSTLRAPNTEAFF.

The V and J genes are TRBV28 and TRBJ1-5, with a tentative D call TRBD1 (6 bases). The CDR3 is 13 residues long. Per germline, CDR1 MDHEN and CDR2 SYDVKM. Between the trimmed V and J ends, which lost 6 bases and 7 bases, there was a span of 13 bases. The CDR3 here is CASRIQGQQPQHF. The CDR3 DNA sequence: TGTGCCAGCAGAATACAGGGACAACAGCCCCAGCATTTT.

V is TRBV18 and J is TRBJ1-4; D perhaps matches TRBD1 (5 bases). Trimming took off 4 bases at V and 4 bases at J, with 16 bases between the two ends. Germline V gene data show CDR1 as KGHSH and CDR2 as LQKENI. CDR3 length equals 16 residues. The CDR3 loop is CASSLYEGRDNEKLFF. The CDR3 DNA sequence: TGTGCCAGCTCACTGTACGAGGGACGGGATAATGAAAAACTGTTTTTT.

This chain joins TRBV11-2 and TRBJ2-7; the match to TRBD2 covers 15 bases. The germline CDR1 and CDR2 sequences are SGHAT and FQNNGV. V gave up 5 bases and J gave up 6 bases; unmatched junction bases: 11. The CDR3 sequence is 17 residues long. The CDR3 DNA is TGTGCCAGCAGCCCCAACCGGGGACTAGCGGGAGGTGGCGAGCAGTACTTC. Residues: CASSPNRGLAGGGEQYF.

Only a few counts were recorded for this clone. CDR3 in amino acids: CASSFTGTGDTQYF. The DNA of the CDR3 is TGTGCCAGCAGTTTTACCGGGACAGGTGATACGCAGTATTTT. The J gene is TRBJ2-3, the V gene TRBV27, with 8 nucleotides matching TRBD1. The germline CDR1 and CDR2 sequences are MNHEY and SMNVEV (reference sequence). V shed 3 bases and J 6 bases; nucleotides not matched to a gene: 5. The CDR3 runs 14 residues.

The sample holds a few counts of this clone. The rearrangement links TRBV5-8 to TRBJ1-4, with D unresolved. The CDR3 is 14 residues long. Germline-derived CDR1 and CDR2 are SGHTS and YDEGEE. V lost 4 bases and J 8 bases, leaving 15 bases between the germline ends. The CDR3 spells CASSPRAPGEKLFF. CDR3 sequence (DNA): TGTGCCAGCAGCCCCCGGGCCCCGGGAGAAAAACTGTTTTTT.

This chain uses TRBV2 with TRBJ2-3; 8 bases match TRBD1. The CDR3 consists of 14 residues. The V segment lost 6 bases and the J segment 2 bases; nucleotides outside the gene matches: 4. Germline lookup yields CDR1 SNHLY and CDR2 FYNNEI. CDR3 residues: CASSRGPATDTQYF. The CDR3 DNA reads as TGTGCCAGCAGCAGGGGGCCCGCCACAGATACGCAGTATTTT. Supplemented by reference TRBV2 and TRBJ2-3, the full variable domain reads EPEVTQTPSHQVTQMGQEVILRCVPISNHLYFYWYRQILGQKVEFLVSFYNNEISEKSEIFDDQFSVERPDGSNFTLKIRSTKLEDSAMYFCASSRGPATDTQYFGPGTRLTVL.

The table lists this clone with a few counts. The V gene is TRBV30, the J gene TRBJ2-7; TRBD2 matches at 7 bases. The V segment lost 1 base and the J segment 1 base; nucleotides outside the gene matches: 4. Germline lookup yields CDR1 GTSNPN and CDR2 SVGIG (reference sequence). This CDR3 spans 14 amino acids. CDR3 nucleotides: TGTGCCTGGAGTGGTAATAGCGGGTCCTACGAGCAGTACTTC. This codes for CAWSGNSGSYEQYF.

Only a few counts were recorded for this clone. This sequence joins TRBV4-1 and TRBJ2-6, with D perhaps TRBD2 (6 bases). Trimming removed 4 bases from V and 0 bases from J, with 16 bases in between. The germline V gene encodes CDR1 MGHRA and CDR2 YSYEKL. The CDR3 contains 18 residues. CDR3 DNA: TGCGCCAGCAGCCGCACGATCTCCGGGAGCTCTGGGGCCAACGTCCTGACTTTC. Amino acid sequence: CASSRTISGSSGANVLTF.

The J gene is TRBJ2-7, the V gene TRBV29-1; possible D gene TRBD2, 5 bases. The CDR3 loop spans 12 amino acids. The germline CDR1 and CDR2 sequences are SQVTM and ANQGSEA. Trimming pared 4 bases from V and 0 bases from J, leaving 7 bases between. Written as DNA, the CDR3 is TGCAGCGTTGGGGAGAGCTCCTACGAGCAGTACTTC. Amino acids: CSVGESSYEQYF.

This chain connects TRBV5-5 to TRBJ2-7; 10 bases are a match to TRBD1. CDR1 and CDR2 from the germline V gene are SGHKS and YYEKEE (reference sequence). Trimming at V came to 5 bases and at J to 2 bases, leaving 7 bases not matched to a gene. The CDR3 spans 15 residues. The CDR3 DNA follows: TGTGCCAGCAGTCGTTCGGGACAGGGGACCTACGAGCAGTACTTC. Its protein is CASSRSGQGTYEQYF.

The chain employs TRBV10-2 and TRBJ2-3; maybe TRBD2 (5 bases). This CDR3 has 12 amino acids. V gave up 9 bases and J gave up 3 bases, with 10 bases separating them. Germline V CDR1 and CDR2: WSHSY, SAAADI. The CDR3 DNA is TGCGCCAGTCGGGGATTAACAGATACGCAGTATTTT. Amino acid sequence: CASRGLTDTQYF.

This clone was picked up a small number of times. Other DNA variants within this sample encode the same CDR3. The V gene is TRBV18, the J gene TRBJ1-1, with D uncertain. There are 14 residues in the CDR3. V lost 3 bases to trimming and J lost 1 base, with 9 bases between them. Germline V gene lookup returns CDR1 KGHSH and CDR2 LQKENI. The CDR3 DNA is TGTGCCAGCTCACCGAGGACGGAGAACACTGAAGCTTTCTTT. This sequence encodes CASSPRTENTEAFF. The full variable domain, its missing parts supplied by reference TRBV18 and TRBJ1-1, is NAGVMQNPRHLVRRRGQEARLRCSPMKGHSHVYWYRQLPEEGLKFMVYLQKENIIDESGMPKERFSAEFPKEGPSILRIQQVVRGDSAAYFCASSPRTENTEAFFGQGTRLTVV.

This clone occurred a few times. The chain carries TRBV19 and TRBJ2-2; TRBD1 is a possible D gene (6 bases). Trimming took 8 bases from V and 3 from J, leaving 7 bases between them. This CDR3 contains 12 residues. Germline loops: CDR1 LNHDA, CDR2 SQIVND (reference sequence). The CDR3 loop reads CASGGHTGELFF. The CDR3 DNA follows: TGTGCCAGTGGGGGCCACACCGGGGAGCTGTTTTTT. Using reference TRBV19 and TRBJ2-2 for the parts outside the CDR3, the full variable domain is DGGITQSPKYLFRKEGQNVTLSCEQNLNHDAMYWYRQDPGQGLRLIYYSQIVNDFQKGDIAEGYSVSREKKESFPLTVTSAQKNPTAFYLCASGGHTGELFFGEGSRLTVL.

This clone was observed a single time. The V gene is TRBV29-1, the J gene TRBJ2-7; 10 nucleotides align to TRBD1. With 0 bases clipped from V and 3 bases from J, the junction kept 5 bases outside the gene matches. The CDR3 totals 15 residues. The V gene's germline CDR1 is SQVTM and CDR2 ANQGSEA. Written as DNA, the CDR3 is TGCAGCGTTGAAGAAGGTCGGACAGGGGGCTACGAGCAGTACTTC. Protein sequence: CSVEEGRTGGYEQYF.